Each of the 22 T cell receptor beta chains below was sequenced from the same sample in a study of T cell responses to AZD1222 COVID-19 vaccine. Method: immunoSEQ multiplex PCR; TCRdb's copy keeps in-frame clones and lacks some. The data hold 150,000 or so clones, with around 90% observed a single time. The source was peripheral blood, collected on day 0 of AZD1222 vaccination. These receptor sequences come from an adult in good health.

This chain joins TRBV12-3 or TRBV12-4 and TRBJ2-1, with a tentative D call TRBD2 (6 bases). The CDR3 is 13 residues long. Trimming removed 6 bases at V and 1 base at J, with 7 bases between. The CDR3 region is CASSRGSYNEQFF. CDR3 in DNA: TGTGCCAGCAGCCGGGGGTCCTACAATGAGCAGTTCTTC.

The genes are TRBV6-2 or TRBV6-3 and TRBJ2-1; D perhaps matches TRBD2 (7 bases). The length of the CDR3 is 15 residues. Germline assignment: CDR1 MNHEY and CDR2 SVGEGT. Trimming left V 6 bases short and J 10 bases short, with 22 bases between. The CDR3 nucleotides are TGTGCCAGCAGCCCTGCGGGGGCGGGGGCTCCCGAGCAGTTCTTC. Translated, it gives CASSPAGAGAPEQFF.

This chain joins TRBV5-4 and TRBJ1-1, with TRBD1 matching over 7 bases. The CDR3 is 14 residues long. CDR1 and CDR2 from the germline V gene are SGHNT and YYREEE (reference sequence). The J segment lost 1 base and the V segment lost 5 bases, leaving 5 bases of the junction unmatched. CDR3 residues: CASRRQGGNTEAFF. In nucleotides, the CDR3 is TGTGCCAGCAGACGACAGGGAGGGAACACTGAAGCTTTCTTT.

The rearrangement links TRBV29-1 to TRBJ1-4, with 7 bases matching TRBD1. The CDR3 extends over 13 amino acids. V was clipped by 6 bases and J by 3 bases; unmatched bases: 4. The V gene's germline CDR1 is SQVTM and CDR2 ANQGSEA. Written as DNA, the CDR3 is TGCAGCGTCATCGGGACAGCTAATGAAAAACTGTTTTTT. Amino acid sequence: CSVIGTANEKLFF.

The V call is TRBV6-5, the J call TRBJ2-5, with 10 bases aligning to TRBD2. This CDR3 comprises 15 residues. The V and J ends lost 2 bases and 5 bases, in that order; junction bases with no gene match: 5. Germline CDR1 MNHEY, CDR2 SVGAGI. CDR3 region: CASSYVGLAEETQYF. The CDR3 DNA sequence: TGTGCCAGCAGTTACGTAGGACTAGCGGAGGAGACCCAGTACTTC.

J is TRBJ2-5 and V is TRBV14; D remains unclear. The CDR3 is made up of 15 amino acids. The germline CDR1 and CDR2 sequences are SGHDN and FVKESK. Trimming shortened V by 0 bases and J by 4 bases, and 12 bases separated the two germline ends. The CDR3 is CASSQESQDTETQYF. CDR3 nucleotide sequence: TGTGCCAGCAGCCAAGAATCGCAGGATACAGAGACCCAGTACTTC.

The rearrangement uses TRBV2 and TRBJ1-5; TRBD1 is a possible D gene (6 bases). Germline lookup yields CDR1 SNHLY and CDR2 FYNNEI. The CDR3 totals 16 residues. V lost 6 bases and J lost 1, with 16 bases in between. CDR3 amino acids: CASSGQTLLSNQPQHF. In nucleotides, the CDR3 is TGTGCCAGCAGCGGACAGACCTTATTGAGCAATCAGCCCCAGCATTTT.

This clone was seen only once. This chain links TRBV19 with TRBJ1-6; weak D call: TRBD1 (6 bases). CDR3 length: 14 amino acids. Deletions cut 4 bases from V and 10 bases from J, with 14 bases between. Germline lookup yields CDR1 LNHDA and CDR2 SQIVND (reference sequence). The CDR3, as DNA: TGTGCCAGTAGTACTACAGGGCAGGGGTCACCCCTCCACTTT. This translates into CASSTTGQGSPLHF.

This chain links TRBV2 with TRBJ1-5, with D maybe TRBD1 (5 bases). V shed 4 bases and J shed 6 bases, with 10 bases lying between them. This CDR3 region has 13 residues. CDR1 and CDR2 from the germline V gene are SNHLY and FYNNEI. The CDR3 DNA reads as TGTGCCAGCAGTGGGGGGGATGGTCAGCCCCAGCATTTT. It is translated as CASSGGDGQPQHF.

The chain joins TRBV4-2 to TRBJ2-5; the match to TRBD1 covers 9 bases. V lost 5 bases to trimming and J lost 2 bases; unmatched junction nucleotides: 6. Germline V CDR1 and CDR2: LGHNA, YNFKEQ. The CDR3 spans 15 residues. The CDR3 protein is CASSKTGGNQETQYF. The CDR3 DNA reads TGTGCCAGCAGCAAGACAGGGGGTAATCAAGAGACCCAGTACTTC.

The V gene is TRBV5-1, the J gene TRBJ2-1; D is possibly TRBD1 or TRBD2 (5 bases each). This CDR3 has 15 residues. Germline assignment: CDR1 SGHRS and CDR2 YFSETQ. The ends were cut back, 1 base at V and 5 bases at J, with 13 bases in the middle. The CDR3 region is CASSLMGTENNEQFF. The CDR3 coding sequence is TGCGCCAGCAGCTTGATGGGGACGGAGAACAATGAGCAGTTCTTC.

This clone was observed at least ten times. The chain recombines TRBV3-1 (or the pseudogene TRBV3-2) with TRBJ2-3; 8 bases are a match to TRBD2. The V and J ends lost 7 bases and 5 bases, in that order; junction bases with no gene match: 8. Germline V gene lookup returns CDR1 LGHDT and CDR2 YNNKEL (reference sequence). The CDR3 covers 14 residues. The CDR3 region is CASTGGGPLDTQYF. The CDR3 DNA reads as TGTGCCAGCACAGGCGGGGGGCCGTTAGATACGCAGTATTTT.

The V and J genes are TRBV5-1 and TRBJ1-1, with TRBD1 as a possible D gene (6 bases). Per germline, CDR1 SGHRS and CDR2 YFSETQ. The CDR3 loop spans 16 amino acids. V was pared by 0 bases and J by 0 bases, with 12 bases between. The CDR3 loop reads CASSLGGTLMNTEAFF. The CDR3 nucleotides are TGCGCCAGCAGCTTGGGAGGGACACTTATGAACACTGAAGCTTTCTTT.

In nucleotides, the CDR3 is TGTGCCAGCAGCTTAGACAGCAATCAGCCCCAGCATTTT. Protein sequence: CASSLDSNQPQHF. The V gene is TRBV7-9, the J gene TRBJ1-5, with D hard to call. Trimming cost V 1 base and J 1 base, with 2 bases left between them. The germline V gene has CDR1 SEHNR and CDR2 FQNEAQ (reference sequence). The CDR3 is 13 amino acids. Filled out from reference TRBV7-9 and TRBJ1-5, the complete variable domain reads DTGVSQNPRHKITKRGQNVTFRCDPISEHNRLYWYRQTLGQGPEFLTYFQNEAQLEKSRLLSDRFSAERPKGSFSTLEIQRTEQGDSAMYLCASSLDSNQPQHFGDGTRLSIL.

The rearrangement links TRBV5-4 to TRBJ1-5; D not certain. The CDR3 has 13 residues. Trimming left V 4 bases short and J 5 bases short, with 10 bases between. Germline V gene data show CDR1 as SGHNT and CDR2 as YYREEE (reference sequence). In DNA, the CDR3 is TGTGCCAGCAGCCCCAAACCAGATCAGCCCCAGCATTTT. It translates to CASSPKPDQPQHF.

The chain uses TRBV11-2 and TRBJ2-3; D may be TRBD1 (6 bases). Trimming left V 6 bases short and J 4 bases short, with 11 bases between. CDR1 and CDR2 (germline): SGHAT, FQNNGV. The CDR3 spans 13 residues. Written as DNA, the CDR3 is TGTGCCAGCAGGCAGGGGTACTCAGATACGCAGTATTTT. As protein: CASRQGYSDTQYF.

This clone has just one count. This chain uses TRBV11-3 with TRBJ1-1, with D perhaps TRBD1 (5 bases). The CDR3 covers 14 residues. V dropped 4 bases and J dropped 0 bases, with 9 bases sitting between them. From germline, CDR1 is SGHNT and CDR2 YENEEA. CDR3 nucleotide sequence: TGTGCCAGCAGCTCCCAGGGTATGAACACTGAAGCTTTCTTT. Protein product: CASSSQGMNTEAFF.

J is TRBJ1-1 and V is TRBV6-5, with a possible D match to TRBD1 (6 bases). V was shortened by 6 bases and J by 6 bases, with 11 bases between the two germline ends. The CDR3 loop spans 12 amino acids. The germline V gene has CDR1 MNHEY and CDR2 SVGAGI. The CDR3 sequence is CASRYPGAEAFF. The CDR3 coding sequence is TGTGCCAGCAGATATCCAGGGGCTGAAGCTTTCTTT.

The chain uses TRBV3-1 (or the pseudogene TRBV3-2) and TRBJ1-2; no clear D. CDR1 LGHDT and CDR2 YNNKEL come from the germline V gene (reference sequence). V was pared by 0 bases and J by 8 bases, with 13 bases between. The CDR3 covers 14 residues. CDR3 in DNA: TGTGCCAGCAGCCAAGATTTAGGCGGGAGCGGCTACACCTTC. The encoded protein is CASSQDLGGSGYTF.

The V and J genes are TRBV7-8 and TRBJ2-1; TRBD2 is a possible D gene (6 bases). V was clipped by 3 bases and J by 4 bases, with 10 bases between them. Germline-derived CDR1 and CDR2 are SGHVS and FQNEAQ. The CDR3 contains 14 residues. Written as DNA, the CDR3 is TGTGCCAGCAGCTTTAGCGGACTTTACAATGAGCAGTTCTTC. Its translation: CASSFSGLYNEQFF.

The rearrangement uses TRBV11-2 and TRBJ2-2; TRBD2 matches 14 bases. Per the germline V gene, CDR1 is SGHAT and CDR2 is FQNNGV. V trimming: 5 bases; J trimming: 7 bases; junction bases outside the gene matches: 15. The CDR3 is 19 amino acids. CDR3 region: CASSPGLAGGIRGSGELFF. CDR3 nucleotide sequence: TGTGCCAGCAGCCCCGGACTAGCGGGGGGTATCCGAGGGAGCGGGGAGCTGTTTTTT.

This chain links TRBV6-6 with TRBJ1-6; 10 bases align to TRBD1. The CDR3 is made up of 14 amino acids. Germline V gene data show CDR1 as MNHNY and CDR2 as SVGAGI (reference sequence). Losses at the gene ends were 7 bases for V and 8 bases for J; bases not matched to a gene: 5. The CDR3 nucleotides read TGTGCCAGCAAGACAGGGGGCATGTATTCACCCCTCCACTTT. As protein: CASKTGGMYSPLHF.